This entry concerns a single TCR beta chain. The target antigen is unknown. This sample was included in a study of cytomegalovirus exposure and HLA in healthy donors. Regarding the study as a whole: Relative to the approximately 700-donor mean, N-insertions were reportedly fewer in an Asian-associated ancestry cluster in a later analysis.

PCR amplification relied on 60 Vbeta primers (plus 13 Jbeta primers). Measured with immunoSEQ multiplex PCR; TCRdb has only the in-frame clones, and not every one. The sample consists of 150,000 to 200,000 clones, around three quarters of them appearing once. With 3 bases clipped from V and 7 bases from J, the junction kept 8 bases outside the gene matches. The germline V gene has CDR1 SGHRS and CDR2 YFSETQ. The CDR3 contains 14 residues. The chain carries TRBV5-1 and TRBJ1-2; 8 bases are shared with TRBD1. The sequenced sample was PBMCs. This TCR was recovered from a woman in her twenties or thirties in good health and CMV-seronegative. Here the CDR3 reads CASSSVQGAFGYTF. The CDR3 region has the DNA TGCGCCAGCAGCTCGGTTCAGGGGGCATTTGGCTACACCTTC. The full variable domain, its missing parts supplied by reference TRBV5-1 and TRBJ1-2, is KAGVTQTPRYLIKTRGQQVTLSCSPISGHRSVSWYQQTPGQGLQFLFEYFSETQRNKGNFPGRFSGRQFSNSRSEMNVSTLELGDSALYLCASSSVQGAFGYTFGSGTRLTVV.